This T cell receptor (beta chain) is drawn from a study of naive and memory T cell subsets. Points from the study as a whole: Naive and memory subsets had different power law exponents for TCR abundance. A few larger clonotypes appeared in naive repertoires, especially CD8, possibly memory cells re-expressing CD45RA.

CDR3 size: 15 residues. Between the trimmed V and J ends, which lost 3 bases and 3 bases, there was a span of 14 bases. The germline CDR1 and CDR2 sequences are MNHEY and SMNVEV (reference sequence). With regard to this clonotype: Its matching antigen is unknown.

Both TRBC1 and TRBC2 were covered by a beta constant-region primer of two equimolar oligonucleotides. The ligated cDNA underwent four PCR rounds using SP2 and nested alpha and beta constant-region primers. Via MiXCR, TCRdb re-called the UMI-ligation and nested PCR reads, giving one row per CDR3 protein. This table has about 150,000 distinct CDR3 sequences, approximately 22% appearing once. The chain links TRBV27 to TRBJ1-1; D may be TRBD1 (5 bases). The sequencing sample was made of naive CD4+ T cells from blood. This TCR was recovered from a human donor in good health. The chain's CDR3 is CASSLGPRGDTEAFF. CDR3 coding DNA: TGTGCCAGCAGTTTGGGACCGCGAGGGGACACTGAAGCTTTCTTT.